This T cell receptor beta chain was captured by sequencing in a study of pediatric ulcerative colitis. The method was immunoSEQ multiplex PCR; TCRdb's version includes in-frame clones alone and lacks a portion of them. This repertoire shows roughly 70,000 clones, approximately 87% found once; its top ten account for 3% to 4.5%. The CDR3 totals 15 residues. Deletions cut 2 bases from V and 0 bases from J, with 11 bases between. Germline lookup yields CDR1 GTSNPN and CDR2 SVGIG (reference sequence). The clonotype originates from a boy aged 10-17 years with severe ulcerative colitis. The sample consisted of blood. This rearrangement joins TRBV30 to TRBJ1-3, with a tentative D call TRBD1 (5 bases). CDR3 nucleotide sequence: TGTGCCTGGAGTTGGGACGGCCTCTCTGGAAACACCATATATTTT. Encoded protein: CAWSWDGLSGNTIYF.